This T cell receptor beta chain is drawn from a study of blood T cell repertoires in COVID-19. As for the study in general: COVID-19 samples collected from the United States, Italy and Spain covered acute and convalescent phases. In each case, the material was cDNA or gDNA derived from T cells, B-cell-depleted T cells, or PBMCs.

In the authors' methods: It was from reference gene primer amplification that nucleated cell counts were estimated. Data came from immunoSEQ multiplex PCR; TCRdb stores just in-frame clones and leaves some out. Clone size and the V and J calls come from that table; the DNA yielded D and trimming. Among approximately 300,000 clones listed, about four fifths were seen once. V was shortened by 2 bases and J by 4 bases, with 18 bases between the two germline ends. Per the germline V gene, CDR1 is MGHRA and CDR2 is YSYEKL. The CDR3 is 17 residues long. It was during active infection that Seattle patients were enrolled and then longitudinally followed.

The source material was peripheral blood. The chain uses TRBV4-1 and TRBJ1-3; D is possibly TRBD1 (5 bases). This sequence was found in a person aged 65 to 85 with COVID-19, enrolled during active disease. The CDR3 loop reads CASSQTSGPVGGNTIYF. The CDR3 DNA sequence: TGCGCCAGCAGCCAAACTTCAGGGCCCGTTGGAGGAAACACCATATATTTT.